This T cell receptor beta chain was obtained from a study of T-cell memory formation after mild COVID-19. One entry per CDR3 protein, called by TCRdb with MiXCR from the 5' RACE reads. The repertoire holds roughly 450,000 distinct CDR3 sequences, with about 20% as singletons. Trimming cost V 2 bases and J 4 bases, with 12 bases left between them. CDR1 is SGHNT and CDR2 is YYREEE in the germline V gene (reference sequence). CDR3 length: 14 amino acids. This chain uses TRBV5-4 with TRBJ1-2; no clear D. The material sequenced was PBMCs or a T cell subset sorted from them (not recorded which). The TCR was taken from an adult woman who had mild COVID-19 (a few samples of this study predate the infection). Cell type and time point are not known. CDR3 region: CASSFGLEPYGYTF. The CDR3 DNA is TGTGCCAGCAGCTTCGGCCTCGAGCCCTATGGCTACACCTTC.